This T cell receptor (beta chain) was retrieved from a study of T cell clonotyping in hematopoietic cell transplantation. Study-level points and caveats: Pathologically expanded recipient clonotypes increased progressively from day 30 to day 180 as diversity fell. At the given depth, recipient repertoires were over 95% de novo clonotypes. Graft donor and pretransplant recipient Inverse Simpson Index values predicted broader posttransplant TCR diversity.

TCRdb's table, derived via immunoSEQ multiplex PCR, lists solely in-frame clones and lacks some. The table lists approximately 75,000 clones, 94% of them singletons. Of note for this clone: Its antigen is unidentified.

In germline, CDR1 is SGHTA, CDR2 FQGTGA. CDR3 length: 15 residues. Trimming took off 1 base at V and 4 bases at J, with 12 bases between the two ends. V and J are TRBV7-3 and TRBJ2-3, with D unresolved. The sequencing input was peripheral blood mononuclear cells. The receptor was derived from a man aged 50 to 60 in good health. Some clones in this sample may be carry-over from other donors' samples. The chain's CDR3 is CASSLMALRSDTQYF. The DNA of the CDR3 is TGTGCCAGCAGCTTAATGGCACTGCGTTCAGATACGCAGTATTTT.